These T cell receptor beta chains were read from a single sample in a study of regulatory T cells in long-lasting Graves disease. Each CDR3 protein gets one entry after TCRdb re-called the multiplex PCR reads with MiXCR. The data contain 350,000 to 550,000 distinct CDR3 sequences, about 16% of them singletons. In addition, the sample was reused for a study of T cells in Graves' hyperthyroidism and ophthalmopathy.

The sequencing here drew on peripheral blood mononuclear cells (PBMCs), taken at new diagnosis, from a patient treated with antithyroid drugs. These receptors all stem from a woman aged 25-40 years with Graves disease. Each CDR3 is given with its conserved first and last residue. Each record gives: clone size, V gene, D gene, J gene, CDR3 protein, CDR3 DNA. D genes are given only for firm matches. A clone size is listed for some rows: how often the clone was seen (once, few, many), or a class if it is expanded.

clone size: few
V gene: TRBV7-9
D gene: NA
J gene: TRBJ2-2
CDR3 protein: CASSFRAATGELFF
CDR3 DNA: TGTGCCAGCAGCTTTAGGGCAGCCACCGGGGAGCTGTTTTTT

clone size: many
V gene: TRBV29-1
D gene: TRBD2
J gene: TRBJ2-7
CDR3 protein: CSVGASGSYEQYF
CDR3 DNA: TGCAGCGTTGGGGCTAGCGGCTCCTACGAGCAGTACTTC

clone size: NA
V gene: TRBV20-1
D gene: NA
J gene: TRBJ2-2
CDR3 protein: CSARDTSKYDLAGELFF
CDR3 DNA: TGCAGTGCCAGGGATACAAGTAAATACGATTTAGCCGGGGAGCTGTTTTTT

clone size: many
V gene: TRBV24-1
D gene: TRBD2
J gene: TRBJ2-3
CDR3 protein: CATSDLGAGGVEDTQYF
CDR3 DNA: TGTGCCACCAGTGATTTAGGCGCGGGAGGAGTCGAAGATACGCAGTATTTT

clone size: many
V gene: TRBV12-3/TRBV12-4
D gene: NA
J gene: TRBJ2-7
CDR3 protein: CASSDRQAELGEQYF
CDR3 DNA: TGTGCCAGCAGCGACCGACAGGCTGAGCTCGGCGAGCAGTACTTC

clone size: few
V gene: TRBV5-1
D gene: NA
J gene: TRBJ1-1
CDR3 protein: CASSLEGPGGTEAFF
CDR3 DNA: TGCGCCAGCAGCTTGGAGGGACCTGGGGGAACTGAAGCTTTCTTT

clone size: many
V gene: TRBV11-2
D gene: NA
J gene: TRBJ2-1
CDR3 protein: CASSSPLEGSYNEQFF
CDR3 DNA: TGTGCCAGCAGCTCCCCGTTGGAGGGGTCCTACAATGAGCAGTTCTTC

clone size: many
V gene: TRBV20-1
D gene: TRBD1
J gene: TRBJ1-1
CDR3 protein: CSASDRDTEAFF
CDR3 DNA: TGCAGTGCTAGTGACAGGGACACTGAAGCTTTCTTT

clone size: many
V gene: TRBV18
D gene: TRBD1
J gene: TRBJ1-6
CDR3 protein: CASSPDRAYSPLHF
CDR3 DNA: TGTGCCAGCTCACCGGACAGGGCCTATTCACCCCTCCACTTT

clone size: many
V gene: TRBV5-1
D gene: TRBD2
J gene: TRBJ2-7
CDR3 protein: CASSFPGTSSFEQYF
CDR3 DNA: TGCGCCAGCAGCTTTCCCGGGACTAGCTCTTTCGAGCAGTACTTC

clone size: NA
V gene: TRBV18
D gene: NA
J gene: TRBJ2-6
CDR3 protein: CASSPEGLAGANVLTF
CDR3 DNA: TGTGCCAGCTCACCCGAGGGGCTTGCTGGGGCCAACGTCCTGACTTTC

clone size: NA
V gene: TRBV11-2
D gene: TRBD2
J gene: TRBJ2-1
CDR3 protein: CASSQPGLARHNEQFF
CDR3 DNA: TGCGCCAGCAGCCAACCGGGACTAGCGAGACACAATGAGCAGTTCTTC

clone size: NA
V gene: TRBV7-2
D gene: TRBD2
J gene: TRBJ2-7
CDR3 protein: CASSLAGTSGYYEQYF
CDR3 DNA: TGTGCCAGCAGCTTAGCAGGGACTAGCGGTTACTACGAGCAGTACTTC

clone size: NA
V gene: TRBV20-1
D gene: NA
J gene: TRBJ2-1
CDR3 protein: CSASLNVGRSNEQFF
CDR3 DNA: TGCAGTGCTAGCTTAAATGTGGGAAGGTCCAATGAGCAGTTCTTC

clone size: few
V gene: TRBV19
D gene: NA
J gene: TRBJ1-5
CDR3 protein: CATGPSNQPQHF
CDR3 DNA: TGTGCCACCGGACCGAGCAATCAGCCCCAGCATTTT

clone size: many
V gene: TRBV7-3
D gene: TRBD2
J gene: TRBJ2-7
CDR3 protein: CASSYTSGGSYEQYF
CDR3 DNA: TGTGCCAGCAGCTACACTAGCGGGGGATCCTACGAGCAGTACTTC

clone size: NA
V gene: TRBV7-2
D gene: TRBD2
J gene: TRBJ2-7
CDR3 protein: CASSLTLGLAPGEQYF
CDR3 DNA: TGTGCCAGCAGCTTAACCCTGGGACTAGCGCCGGGGGAGCAGTACTTC